The 31 T cell receptor beta chains listed next were all sequenced from one sample in a study of T cells in women clearing cervical HPV infection (dated by TCRdb to 2016 to 2019). Libraries were prepared through the immunoSEQ multiplex PCR assay. TCRdb mirrors the immuneACCESS table, restricted to in-frame sequences. Some clones are absent from its copies; in checked studies, under half trace to an unresolved V gene, and the reason for the others is unknown. This sample's table lists 20,000 to 25,000 clones. Roughly 6.3% of the sample is held by the ten biggest clonotypes. Sequences were obtained from blood buffy coat. Every receptor here comes from a woman aged 18 to 75 with a cervical HPV16 infection that either progressed to CIN3+ or cleared (not recorded which).

On this clone itself: The read ends 3 residues before the CDR3 terminus; that terminus is restored from the germline J gene. The V and J genes are TRBV7-2 and TRBJ2-3; possible D gene TRBD1, 6 bases. The CDR3 totals 14 residues. The germline V gene has CDR1 SGHTA and CDR2 FQGNSA. CDR3 residues: CASSASRQEETQYF. The DNA read from the CDR3 is TGTGCCAGCAGCGCCTCGAGACAGGAAGAGACG.

As for this clone: Read coverage stops 3 residues before the CDR3 terminus; the germline J gene supplies the remainder. The rearrangement joins TRBV6-2 or TRBV6-3 to TRBJ2-1, with D perhaps matching TRBD2 (5 bases). With 2 bases removed from V and 4 bases from J, the gap between germline ends came to 12 bases. This CDR3 contains 15 residues. Germline V gives CDR1 MNHEY, CDR2 SVGEGT. The CDR3 sequence is CASSYVGLQYNEQFF. CDR3 DNA, as far as it was read: TGTGCCAGCAGTTACGTCGGACTCCAATACAATGAG.

In the case of this clone: The observed sequence ends 3 residues before the CDR3 terminus, with the missing tail filled in from the germline J gene. The V call is TRBV10-2, the J call TRBJ2-2; 10 positions match TRBD1. This CDR3 has 14 amino acids. The germline gives CDR1 WSHSY, CDR2 SAAADI. Trimming cost V 11 bases and J 3 bases; bases outside gene matches: 6. The CDR3 here is CALRGTGDTGELFF. CDR3 DNA, as far as it was read: TGCGCCTTACGGGGGACAGGGGACACCGGGGAG.

Remarks on this clone: The read terminates 3 residues ahead of where the CDR3 ends, so the germline J gene completes it. The genes are TRBV5-4 and TRBJ1-1, with 8 bases aligning to TRBD1. The CDR3 is made up of 15 amino acids. The V gene end was trimmed by 4 bases and the J gene end by 3 bases; junction bases not matched to a gene: 8. The V gene's germline CDR1 is SGHNT and CDR2 YYREEE (reference sequence). The CDR3 loop is CASSSQGQGDTEAFF. The covered CDR3 bases are TGTGCCAGCAGCAGCCAAGGACAGGGAGACACTGAA.

Points on this clone: The sequence runs out 3 residues before the end of the CDR3; the remainder is reconstructed from the germline J gene. The V and J genes are TRBV7-3 and TRBJ2-5, with D perhaps TRBD1 (6 bases). V lost 4 bases, J lost 5 bases, and 17 bases lay in between. The germline V gene encodes CDR1 SGHTA and CDR2 FQGTGA. CDR3 size: 15 residues. CDR3 in amino acids: CASSSQPTGLETQYF. The sequenced part of the CDR3 DNA is TGTGCCAGCAGCTCACAACCCACAGGGTTGGAGACC.

Note on this clone: The CDR3 extends 3 residues past the end of the read, so its final part is completed from the germline J gene. The rearrangement uses TRBV13 and TRBJ2-2; 7 nucleotides line up with TRBD2. Germline CDR1 and CDR2: PRHDT and FYEKMQ (reference sequence). Unmatched junction bases numbered 8, after V lost 4 bases and J lost 6 bases. The CDR3 consists of 15 residues. CDR3 residues: CASSSATSRAGELFF. Partial CDR3 DNA: TGTGCCAGCAGCTCCGCGACTAGCCGCGCCGGGGAG.

As to this clone: The read is 3 residues too short to cover the CDR3 end, so that end is filled in from the germline J gene. The rearrangement links TRBV12-3 or TRBV12-4 to TRBJ1-3; D might be TRBD1 (6 bases). Trimming removed 6 bases at V and 4 bases at J, with 13 bases between. The CDR3 has 14 amino acids. CDR3 sequence: CASRPTGSGNTIYF. The part of the CDR3 DNA that was read is TGTGCCAGCAGACCTACAGGGTCCGGAAACACC.

Comments on this clone: Read coverage stops 3 residues before the CDR3 terminus; the germline J gene supplies the remainder. The genes are TRBV30 and TRBJ2-5; TRBD1 is a possible D gene (7 bases). The germline gives CDR1 GTSNPN, CDR2 SVGIG (reference sequence). The CDR3 covers 16 residues. V shed 0 bases and J shed 4 bases, with 18 bases lying between them. The CDR3 here is CAWSVRQGMGGETQYF. Incomplete CDR3 DNA: TGTGCCTGGAGTGTCCGACAGGGAATGGGGGGAGAGACC.

CDR3 DNA (partial): TGTGCCAGTAGTATAGATCGGGGCATTTGGACTAATGAAAAG. Translated: CASSIDRGIWTNEK. The full-length CDR3 reads as CASSIDRGIWTNEKLFF. The V call is TRBV19, the J call TRBJ2-2; tentatively, D is TRBD2 (6 bases). The read comes to an end 3 residues before the CDR3 does, leaving the germline J gene to fill in the end. The CDR3 contains 17 residues. From germline, CDR1 is LNHDA and CDR2 SQIVND (reference sequence).

As concerns this clone: The observed sequence ends 3 residues before the CDR3 terminus, with the missing tail filled in from the germline J gene. V is TRBV18 and J is TRBJ1-1; maybe TRBD1 (6 bases). The CDR3 runs 15 residues. Germline V gene sequence: CDR1 KGHSH, CDR2 LQKENI. V was shortened by 3 bases and J by 0 bases, with 11 bases between the two germline ends. The CDR3 protein is CASSPETGLNTEAFF. The part of the CDR3 DNA that was read is TGTGCCAGCTCACCCGAGACAGGATTGAACACTGAA. The full variable domain, with the rest looked up from reference TRBV18 and TRBJ1-1, is NAGVMQNPRHLVRRRGQEARLRCSPMKGHSHVYWYRQLPEEGLKFMVYLQKENIIDESGMPKERFSAEFPKEGPSILRIQQVVRGDSAAYFCASSPETGLNTEAFFGQGTRLTVV.

Details on this clone: Read coverage stops 3 residues before the CDR3 terminus; the germline J gene supplies the remainder. The gene calls are TRBV20-1 and TRBJ2-7, with TRBD2 as a possible D gene (7 bases). The CDR3 runs to 17 residues. The V gene lost 0 bases and the J gene lost 2 bases, with 20 bases spanning the gap. CDR1 is DFQATT, CDR2 SNEGSKA, per germline (reference sequence). CDR3 amino acids: CSARDLRTSRGAYEQYF. The sequenced CDR3 bases are TGCAGTGCTAGAGACCTTAGGACTAGTAGGGGGGCCTACGAG.

Comments on this clone: The read terminates 3 residues before the CDR3 end, so the remaining end is supplied by the germline J gene. V usage is TRBV5-1 and J usage is TRBJ2-3; no reliable D call. This CDR3 contains 15 residues. V dropped 4 bases and J dropped 0 bases, with 12 bases sitting between them. Germline CDR1 SGHRS, CDR2 YFSETQ. The CDR3 sequence is CASSAILRSTDTQYF. The sequenced CDR3 bases are TGCGCCAGCAGCGCTATTCTTCGAAGCACAGATACG.

Regarding this clone: Sequencing ends 3 residues short of the CDR3 end; the germline J gene provides the rest. The chain links TRBV5-3 to TRBJ2-7; 14 bases agree with TRBD2. TRBV5-3 is given ORF status, its function remaining uncertain. The CDR3 has 17 amino acids. V lost 3 bases, J lost 3 bases, and 8 bases stayed unmatched. The CDR3 bases that were read are TGTGCCAGAAGCTCCGGGACTAGCGGGAGATCTGTCTACGAG. Its translation: CARSSGTSGRSVYE. The CDR3 in full is CARSSGTSGRSVYEQYF.

Points on this clone: The CDR3 extends 3 residues past the end of the read, so its final part is completed from the germline J gene. This chain links TRBV29-1 with TRBJ1-2; the D gene is possibly TRBD1 (6 bases). This CDR3 spans 13 amino acids. Germline V CDR1 and CDR2: SQVTM, ANQGSEA. The CDR3 bases that were read are TGCAGCGTTCACGCGGGGGGGGCGGGGGGC. Amino acid sequence: CSVHAGGAGG. The full-length CDR3 reads as CSVHAGGAGGYTF.

Turning to this clone: The read comes to an end 3 residues before the CDR3 does, leaving the germline J gene to fill in the end. The J gene is TRBJ1-5, the V gene TRBV29-1; TRBD1 aligns across 10 bases. After removal of 4 bases from V and 7 bases from J, the junction contained 7 bases not matched to a gene. This CDR3 is built from 14 residues. The germline V gene has CDR1 SQVTM and CDR2 ANQGSEA. The CDR3 loop reads CSVGQGARGQPQHF. CDR3 DNA, as far as it was read: TGCAGCGTTGGACAGGGGGCGAGAGGGCAGCCC.

For this clone: The read gets to within 3 residues of the CDR3 end, and the germline J gene fills in the rest. The chain carries TRBV24-1 and TRBJ1-6, with D possibly matching TRBD1 (5 bases). Deletions cut 3 bases from V and 7 bases from J, with 9 bases between. The V gene's germline CDR1 is KGHDR and CDR2 SFDVKD. The CDR3 has 14 amino acids. CDR3 region: CATSDPGRNSPLHF. The sequenced CDR3 bases are TGTGCCACCAGTGATCCAGGGAGGAATTCACCC.

About this clone itself: The read ends 3 residues early relative to the CDR3; the germline J gene fills the gap. The chain uses TRBV20-1 and TRBJ2-5; possibly TRBD2 for D (6 bases). V was cut by 6 bases and J by 5 bases, with 10 bases left in between. This CDR3 comprises 11 residues. CDR1 is DFQATT and CDR2 is SNEGSKA in the germline V gene (reference sequence). CDR3 protein: CSAERAETQYF. Incomplete CDR3 DNA: TGCAGTGCCGAGCGGGCGGAGACC.

Comment on this clone: The read halts 3 residues ahead of the CDR3 end, with the missing end drawn from the germline J gene. The rearrangement links TRBV5-1 to TRBJ2-1, with 8 positions matching TRBD1. CDR3 length: 16 residues. Germline V gives CDR1 SGHRS, CDR2 YFSETQ. J lost 4 bases, V lost 0 bases, and 6 bases had no gene match. CDR3 DNA (partial): TGCGCCAGCAGCTTGGCCGGGACAGGAGTATACAATGAG. It specifies CASSLAGTGVYNE. The complete CDR3 sequence is CASSLAGTGVYNEQFF.

In terms of frequency, this clone is medium-sized. Read sequence stops 3 residues before the CDR3 end, and the germline J gene provides the missing end. This chain uses TRBV19 with TRBJ2-1; 10 nucleotides align to TRBD1. Losses at the gene ends were 6 bases for V and 8 bases for J; bases not matched to a gene: 7. Germline V gene lookup returns CDR1 LNHDA and CDR2 SQIVND (reference sequence). The CDR3 totals 14 residues. The CDR3 bases that were read are TGTGCCAGTAGATATACCGGGACAGGGGATGAG. Protein: CASRYTGTGDE. The entire CDR3 is CASRYTGTGDEQFF. Variable domain in full (rest from reference TRBV19 and TRBJ2-1): DGGITQSPKYLFRKEGQNVTLSCEQNLNHDAMYWYRQDPGQGLRLIYYSQIVNDFQKGDIAEGYSVSREKKESFPLTVTSAQKNPTAFYLCASRYTGTGDEQFFGPGTRLTVL.

To note about this clone: Sequencing ends 3 residues short of the CDR3 end; the germline J gene provides the rest. V and J are TRBV20-1 and TRBJ2-1, with TRBD1 matching 7 bases. V lost 5 bases and J lost 7; bases outside the gene matches: 2. The CDR3 contains 11 residues. Per germline, CDR1 DFQATT and CDR2 SNEGSKA (reference sequence). CDR3 sequence: CSAYRGNEQFF. CDR3 DNA (partial): TGCAGTGCTTACAGGGGAAATGAG.

Points on this clone: The CDR3 is cut off 3 residues early in the read; its end comes from the germline J gene. The chain couples TRBV7-2 to TRBJ2-5; D perhaps matches TRBD1 (5 bases). This CDR3 region has 13 residues. Trimming pared 2 bases from V and 2 bases from J, leaving 6 bases between. The germline CDR1 and CDR2 sequences are SGHTA and FQGNSA. The CDR3 DNA, read in part, is TGTGCCAGCAGCTTACAGGGACAAGAGACC. It specifies CASSLQGQET. The full CDR3 protein is CASSLQGQETQYF.

Of note for this clone: The read is 3 residues too short to cover the CDR3 end, so that end is filled in from the germline J gene. The J gene is TRBJ2-2, the V gene TRBV7-3, with 7 bases that match TRBD2. The J segment lost 7 bases and the V segment lost 4 bases, leaving 12 bases of the junction unmatched. CDR1 is SGHTA and CDR2 is FQGTGA in the germline V gene. CDR3 length: 16 amino acids. The CDR3: CASSSLPQREGGELFF. CDR3 DNA (partial): TGTGCCAGCAGCTCCCTACCCCAGCGGGAAGGCGGGGAG.

A word on this clone: Sequencing ends 3 residues short of the CDR3 end; the germline J gene provides the rest. The rearrangement uses TRBV7-3 and TRBJ2-3, with D perhaps matching TRBD2 (5 bases). The V gene's germline CDR1 is SGHTA and CDR2 FQGTGA. Trimming cost V 2 bases and J 2 bases, with 14 bases left between them. The CDR3 totals 16 residues. CDR3 DNA, as far as it was read: TGTGCCAGCAGCTTAGGAGCGGACCTACCCACAGATACG. Protein product: CASSLGADLPTDT. The CDR3 in full is CASSLGADLPTDTQYF. The full variable domain, with the rest looked up from reference TRBV7-3 and TRBJ2-3, is GAGVSQTPSNKVTEKGKYVELRCDPISGHTALYWYRQSLGQGPEFLIYFQGTGAADDSGLPNDRFFAVRPEGSVSTLKIQRTERGDSAVYLCASSLGADLPTDTQYFGPGTRLTVL.

With respect to this clone: The CDR3 end falls 3 residues outside the read, so it is completed with the germline J gene. The V call is TRBV29-1, the J call TRBJ1-5, with a possible D match to TRBD1 (5 bases). CDR3 length: 16 residues. V lost 6 bases, J lost 0 bases, and 18 bases lay in between. Germline CDR1 reads SQVTM; CDR2 reads ANQGSEA. CDR3 sequence reads: CSVIDSRSDSNQPQHF. The sequenced part of the CDR3 DNA is TGCAGCGTCATTGACAGCCGAAGTGATAGCAATCAGCCC.

Turning to this clone: One end of the junction does not line up with germline, which may come from a read error. With the read ending 3 residues before the CDR3 end, the germline J gene is used to fill in that end. The chain recombines TRBV5-1 with TRBJ2-2, with 11 nucleotides matching TRBD2. CDR3 size: 16 residues. Germline V gene sequence: CDR1 SGHRS, CDR2 YFSETQ. The sequenced part of the CDR3 DNA is TGCGCCAGCAGTTTGGGACTAGCGGAGAACACCGGGGAG. This gives the protein CASSLGLAENTGE. The full CDR3 protein reads CASSLGLAENTGELFF.

Points on this clone: From the germline J gene comes the end of the CDR3, since the read stops 3 residues before it. V gene TRBV5-6 combines with J gene TRBJ2-2, with 10 bases identical to TRBD1. The CDR3 runs 15 residues. The germline V gene has CDR1 SGHDT and CDR2 YYEEEE. The CDR3 protein is CASSLRGQGMEKLFF. The sequenced part of the CDR3 DNA is TGTGCCAGCAGCTTGCGGGGACAGGGGATGGAAAAG.

Measured by frequency, this clone is medium-sized. The read terminates 3 residues ahead of where the CDR3 ends, so the germline J gene completes it. The chain combines TRBV20-1 with TRBJ2-3, with 8 bases fitting TRBD2. Germline CDR1 reads DFQATT; CDR2 reads SNEGSKA (reference sequence). Trimming at V came to 4 bases and at J to 0 bases, leaving 3 bases not matched to a gene. The CDR3 is made up of 14 amino acids. The part of the CDR3 DNA that was read is TGCAGTGCTATAACTAGCGGAAGCACAGATACG. Translating gives CSAITSGSTDT. The CDR3 reads in full as CSAITSGSTDTQYF.

As to this clone: The junction does not match germline at one end; this may be a read error. Other DNA sequences in this sample translate to the same CDR3. The CDR3: CAWSVRQLSGNTIYF. Incomplete CDR3 DNA: TGTGCCTGGAGTGTAAGACAGCTCTCTGGAAACACG. V usage is TRBV30 and J usage is TRBJ1-3; TRBD1 is a possible D gene (5 bases). Sequencing ends 3 residues short of the CDR3 end; the germline J gene provides the rest. CDR3 length: 15 residues. Per the germline V gene, CDR1 is GTSNPN and CDR2 is SVGIG (reference sequence).

The CDR3 region is CASSSGVGSGGYTF. The covered CDR3 bases are TGTGCCAGCAGCTCCGGGGTAGGGAGTGGTGGC. The chain employs TRBV7-2 and TRBJ1-2; D not resolved. Read data end 3 residues before the CDR3 end; the end is taken from the germline J gene. The CDR3 is 14 amino acids. Germline V gene data show CDR1 as SGHTA and CDR2 as FQGNSA. Trimming stripped 4 bases from V and 7 bases from J, with 16 bases between.

In regard to this clone: The CDR3 goes on 3 residues after the read ends, and that part is filled in from the germline J gene. The chain is built from TRBV27 and TRBJ2-3; the match to TRBD2 covers 8 bases. Germline CDR1 MNHEY, CDR2 SMNVEV (reference sequence). CDR3 length: 15 amino acids. Partial CDR3 DNA: TGTGCCAGCCGTATTACGGGAGGGAGGGGAGAGACG. This sequence encodes CASRITGGRGET. The whole CDR3 protein reads CASRITGGRGETQYF.

Notes on this clone: An end of the junction differs from the germline gene, which may be a read error. The CDR3 end lies 3 residues beyond the end of the read and is filled in from the germline J gene. The rearrangement uses TRBV4-2 and TRBJ2-1; 9 bases fit TRBD2. Germline V gene sequence: CDR1 LGHNA, CDR2 YNFKEQ. This CDR3 region has 17 residues. The CDR3 is CASSQKIAGDSYNEQFF. CDR3 bases read: TGCGCCAGCAGCCAAAAGATAGCGGGAGATTCCTACAATGAG.